This TCR beta chain was sequenced in a study of shared clonotypes between healthy human individuals. Across the study: Plates per donor: three CD4 naive, three CD4 memory, two CD8 naive, one CD8 memory.

Study-level results: Since donors were few, the genetic and exposure-history diversity represented was limited.

The CDR3 has 15 amino acids. The germline CDR1 and CDR2 sequences are SGHRS and YFSETQ. The ends lost 3 bases at V and 0 bases at J; junction bases unmatched: 5. Sorted subsets were amplified in replicate PCRs using approximately 200 ng DNA, approximately 30,000 T cell genomes. Only in-frame clones appear in the TCRdb table, and some are missing; sequencing was by immunoSEQ multiplex PCR. Here the sample spans about 2 million clones, 90% to 95% being singletons. To note about this clone: No antigen is known for it.

The sequenced material came from naive CD4+ T cells sorted from blood. Subset: CD45RA+ positively selected. This TCR was recovered from a man between 18 and 35 years old in good health. The chain joins TRBV5-1 to TRBJ1-2; TRBD1 matches at 7 bases. CDR3 nucleotides: TGCGCCAGCAGCTCACAGGGGTTAGCTAACTATGGCTACACCTTC. It codes for CASSSQGLANYGYTF.